This passage covers 6 T cell receptor beta chains from one sample sequenced in a study of shared clonotypes between healthy human individuals. Measured with immunoSEQ multiplex PCR; TCRdb has only the in-frame clones, and not every one. Here the sample spans 2 million to 2.5 million clones, about 95% being singletons. Terminally differentiated effector memory CD45RA+ cells were excluded by CCR7 positive selection of CD45RO-negative cells. The material sequenced was naive CD8+ T cells sorted from blood. The receptor source for this set is a man younger than 30 in good health.

On this clone: The same CDR3 also results from other DNA sequences found in this sample. The rearrangement links TRBV10-1 to TRBJ1-1; no reliable D call. Trimming left V 6 bases short and J 0 bases short, with 5 bases between. The CDR3 is 12 residues long. The germline gives CDR1 WNHNN, CDR2 SYGVQD (reference sequence). The CDR3 protein is CASRGMNTEAFF. CDR3 nucleotides: TGCGCCAGCAGGGGCATGAACACTGAAGCTTTCTTT.

The table lists this clone with a count of one. CDR3 DNA sequence: TGTGCCAGCAGTTACGGGGCCAGCTCCTATAATTCACCCCTCCACTTT. It is translated as CASSYGASSYNSPLHF. The chain joins TRBV6-5 to TRBJ1-6, with D perhaps TRBD1 (5 bases). Germline values: CDR1 MNHEY, CDR2 SVGAGI. The CDR3 totals 16 residues. Trimming removed 2 bases from V and 0 bases from J, with 8 bases in between.

The CDR3 DNA is TGCGCCAGCAGCCGCGGATTGACCGGGGAGCTGTTTTTT. Translating it yields CASSRGLTGELFF. The genes are TRBV4-3 and TRBJ2-2; unclear D gene. V gave up 4 bases and J gave up 5 bases, with 8 bases separating them. Germline-derived CDR1 and CDR2 are LGHNA and YSLEER. This CDR3 comprises 13 residues.

About this clone itself: The sample contains more than one DNA sequence encoding this CDR3. The chain couples TRBV5-1 to TRBJ2-7; D remains ambiguous. The V gene lost 2 bases and the J gene lost 6 bases, with 6 bases spanning the gap. CDR3 length: 11 residues. CDR1 SGHRS and CDR2 YFSETQ come from the germline V gene. The CDR3 region is CASSLGLEQYF. For the CDR3, the DNA is TGCGCCAGCAGCTTAGGGCTCGAGCAGTACTTC.

In this sample, this clone turned up once. The CDR3 sequence: CASQAWQGSYEQYF. CDR3 sequence (DNA): TGTGCCAGCCAGGCGTGGCAGGGCTCCTACGAGCAGTACTTC. The chain joins TRBV25-1 to TRBJ2-7, with D possibly matching TRBD1 (5 bases). Germline V gene data show CDR1 as MGHDK and CDR2 as SYGVNS. Trimming shortened V by 8 bases and J by 0 bases, and 14 bases separated the two germline ends. The CDR3 spans 14 residues.

The gene calls are TRBV9 and TRBJ2-7; D might be TRBD2 (6 bases). CDR1 and CDR2 from the germline V gene are SGDLS and YYNGEE. The CDR3 sequence is 14 residues long. Between the trimmed V and J ends, which lost 0 bases and 5 bases, there was a span of 12 bases. DNA for the CDR3: TGTGCCAGCAGCGTAGGGGGGAGGACCCACGAGCAGTACTTC. Translation: CASSVGGRTHEQYF.